Described below is a single TCR beta chain sequence and its context. Its antigen is not identified. This sample is drawn from a study of Ad26.COV2.S vaccination and SARS-CoV-2 variants. Across the whole study: Donor was assigned to the Ad26.COV2.S arm of trial COV1001. Study results and caveats: Non-spike TCR breadth showed similarity between vaccine and placebo recipients.

Only in-frame clones appear in the TCRdb table, and some are missing; sequencing was by immunoSEQ multiplex PCR. The table lists fewer than 800,000 clones, more than 80% of them singletons. As for treatment: roughly 20 received Ad26.COV2.S at low or high dose, single or two shots; 5 received placebo; per-sample allocation not given. Material that was analyzed had been drawn on day 63 after the first vaccine or placebo injection. The receptor comes from a person between 18 and 59 years old who received the Ad26.COV2.S COVID-19 vaccine or a placebo. This specimen consisted of peripheral blood, obtained in a trial of Ad26.COV2.S vaccine versus placebo.

The CDR3 region has the DNA TGTGCCAGCAGTCTGCTAGGGGTGCGAGCCGACACCGGGGAGCTGTTTTTT. Encoded protein: CASSLLGVRADTGELFF. The V call is TRBV5-5, the J call TRBJ2-2; D is possibly TRBD1 (5 bases). Trimming shortened V by 5 bases and J by 3 bases, and 20 bases separated the two germline ends. In germline, CDR1 is SGHKS, CDR2 YYEKEE (reference sequence). CDR3 length: 17 amino acids.